The entry below describes one TCR beta chain. Its antigen is unknown. This sample stems from a study of radiation and T cells in renal cell carcinoma. Germline assignment: CDR1 LNHDA and CDR2 SQIVND (reference sequence). The V gene lost 7 bases and the J gene lost 4 bases, with 19 bases spanning the gap. CDR3 size: 16 residues. The treatment is: 15 Gy SBRT to primary tumor, nephrectomy 4 weeks later. The tumor was a clear cell renal cell carcinoma. The study, taken as a whole, reports: Sampling covered only about 1 g of each tumor. From baseline, blood top tumor clonotypes peaked at 2 weeks post-radiation. Dominant CDR3 motifs occupied more repertoire in irradiated than control tumors.

The method was immunoSEQ multiplex PCR; TCRdb's version includes in-frame clones alone and lacks a portion of them. The profile shows about 16,000 clones, roughly 50% of them singletons. The V call is TRBV19, the J call TRBJ2-2; a weak D match, TRBD2 (5 bases). The sample was tumor tissue, taken from a patient whose treatment included radiotherapy and nephrectomy. This TCR was recovered from a woman in her sixties with renal cell carcinoma. The CDR3 DNA follows: TGTGCCAGTACCCCCGGGCAGGACTCCCTCACCGGGGAGCTGTTTTTT. Translated: CASTPGQDSLTGELFF.